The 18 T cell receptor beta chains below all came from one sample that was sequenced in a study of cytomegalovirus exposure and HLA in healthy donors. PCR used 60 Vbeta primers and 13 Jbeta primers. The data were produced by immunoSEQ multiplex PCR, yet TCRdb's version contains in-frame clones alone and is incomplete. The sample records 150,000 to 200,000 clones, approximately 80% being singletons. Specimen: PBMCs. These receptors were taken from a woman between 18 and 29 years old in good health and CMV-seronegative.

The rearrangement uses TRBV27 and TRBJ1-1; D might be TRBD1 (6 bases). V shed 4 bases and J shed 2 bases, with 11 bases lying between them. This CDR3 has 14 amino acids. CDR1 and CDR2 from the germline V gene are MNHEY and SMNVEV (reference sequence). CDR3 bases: TGTGCCAGCAGTTACGGACAGAAAAACACTGAAGCTTTCTTT. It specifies CASSYGQKNTEAFF.

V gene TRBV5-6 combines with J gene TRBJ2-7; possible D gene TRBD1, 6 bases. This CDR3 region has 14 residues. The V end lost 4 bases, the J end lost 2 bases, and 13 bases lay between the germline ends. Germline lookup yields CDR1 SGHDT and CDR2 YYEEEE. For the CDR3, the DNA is TGTGCCAGCAGCCAGGGGTACAGGACCTACGAGCAGTACTTC. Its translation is CASSQGYRTYEQYF.

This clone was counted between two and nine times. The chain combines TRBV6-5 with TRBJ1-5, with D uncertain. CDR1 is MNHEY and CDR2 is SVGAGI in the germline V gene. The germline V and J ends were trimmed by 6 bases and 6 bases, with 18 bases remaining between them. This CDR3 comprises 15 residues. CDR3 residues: CASRNHPLGGQPQHF. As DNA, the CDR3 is TGTGCCAGCAGAAATCATCCCTTGGGAGGTCAGCCCCAGCATTTT.

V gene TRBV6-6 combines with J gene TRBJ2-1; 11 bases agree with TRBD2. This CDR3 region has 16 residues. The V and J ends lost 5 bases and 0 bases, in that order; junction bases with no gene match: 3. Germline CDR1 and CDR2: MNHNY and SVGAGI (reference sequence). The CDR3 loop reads CASSNLAGGSYNEQFF. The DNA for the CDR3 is TGTGCCAGCAGTAACCTAGCGGGGGGCTCCTACAATGAGCAGTTCTTC.

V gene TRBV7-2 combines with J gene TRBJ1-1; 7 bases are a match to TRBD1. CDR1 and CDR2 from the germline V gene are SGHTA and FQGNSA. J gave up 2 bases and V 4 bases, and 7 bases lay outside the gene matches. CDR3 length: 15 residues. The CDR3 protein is CASSSGQVLNTEAFF. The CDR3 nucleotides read TGTGCCAGCAGCTCAGGACAGGTTTTAAACACTGAAGCTTTCTTT.

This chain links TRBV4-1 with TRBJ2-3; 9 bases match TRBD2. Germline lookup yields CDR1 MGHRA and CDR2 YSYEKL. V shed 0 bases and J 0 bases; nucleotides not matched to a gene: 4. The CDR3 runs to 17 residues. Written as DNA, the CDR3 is TGCGCCAGCAGCCAAGAGGCTAGCGGGGCGAGCACAGATACGCAGTATTTT. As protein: CASSQEASGASTDTQYF.

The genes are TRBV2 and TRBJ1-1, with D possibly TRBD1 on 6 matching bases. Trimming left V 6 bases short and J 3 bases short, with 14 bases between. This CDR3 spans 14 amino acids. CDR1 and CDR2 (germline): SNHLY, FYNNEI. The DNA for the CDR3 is TGTGCCAGCAGCGACAGGACTTCTTACACTGAAGCTTTCTTT. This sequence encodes CASSDRTSYTEAFF.

CDR3 amino acids: CASGSQGAGEQYF. The CDR3, as DNA: TGTGCCAGTGGATCACAGGGGGCAGGGGAGCAGTACTTC. The chain is built from TRBV19 and TRBJ2-7, with 9 bases that match TRBD1. CDR3 length: 13 residues. Trimming removed 8 bases from V and 7 bases from J; junction bases left unmatched: 9. CDR1 and CDR2 from the germline V gene are LNHDA and SQIVND (reference sequence).

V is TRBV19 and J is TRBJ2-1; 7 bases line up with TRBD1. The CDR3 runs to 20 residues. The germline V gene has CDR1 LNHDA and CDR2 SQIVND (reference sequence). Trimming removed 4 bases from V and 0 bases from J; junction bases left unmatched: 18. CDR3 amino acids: CASSKSGWQGELSSYNEQFF. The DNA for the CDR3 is TGTGCCAGTAGTAAAAGCGGCTGGCAGGGGGAACTGAGCTCCTACAATGAGCAGTTCTTC.

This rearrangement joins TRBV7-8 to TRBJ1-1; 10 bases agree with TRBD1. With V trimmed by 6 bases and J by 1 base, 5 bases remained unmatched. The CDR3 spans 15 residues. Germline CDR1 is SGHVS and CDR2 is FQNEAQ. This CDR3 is CASRGTGATNTEAFF. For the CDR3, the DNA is TGTGCCAGCAGGGGGACAGGGGCTACGAACACTGAAGCTTTCTTT.

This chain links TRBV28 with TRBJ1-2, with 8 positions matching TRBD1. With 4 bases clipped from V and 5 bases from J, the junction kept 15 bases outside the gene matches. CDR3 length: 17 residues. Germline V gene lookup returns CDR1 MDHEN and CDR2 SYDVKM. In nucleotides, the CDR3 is TGTGCCAGCAGTTCCGAGACAGGGGAGAAGTTTAGGTATGGCTACACCTTC. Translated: CASSSETGEKFRYGYTF.

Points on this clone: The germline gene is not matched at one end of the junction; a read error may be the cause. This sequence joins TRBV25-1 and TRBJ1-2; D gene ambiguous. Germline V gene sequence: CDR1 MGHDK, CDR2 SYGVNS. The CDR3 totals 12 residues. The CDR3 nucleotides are TGTCCCAGGAGCCCCCCTAACTATGGCTACACCTTC. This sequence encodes CPRSPPNYGYTF.

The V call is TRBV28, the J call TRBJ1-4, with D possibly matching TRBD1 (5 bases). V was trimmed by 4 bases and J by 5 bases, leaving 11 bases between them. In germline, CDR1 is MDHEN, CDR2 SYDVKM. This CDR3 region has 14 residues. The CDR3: CASSSPGGNEKLFF. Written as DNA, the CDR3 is TGTGCCAGCAGTTCCCCTGGGGGGAATGAAAAACTGTTTTTT.

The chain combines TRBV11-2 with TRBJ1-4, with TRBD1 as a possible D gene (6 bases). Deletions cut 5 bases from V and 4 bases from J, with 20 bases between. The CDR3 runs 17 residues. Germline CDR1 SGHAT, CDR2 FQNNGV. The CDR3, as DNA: TGTGCCAGCAGCCTACTTAGGGGGAAACAGAGTAATGAAAAACTGTTTTTT. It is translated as CASSLLRGKQSNEKLFF.

Written as DNA, the CDR3 is TGTGCCAGTAGTATTCGTGGGACAGGGGTTTTGGAAGCTTTCTTT. Translating gives CASSIRGTGVLEAFF. V gene TRBV19 combines with J gene TRBJ1-1, with 10 bases matching TRBD1. CDR3 size: 15 residues. The germline gives CDR1 LNHDA, CDR2 SQIVND (reference sequence). J was trimmed by 8 bases and V by 3 bases; bases with no gene match: 9.

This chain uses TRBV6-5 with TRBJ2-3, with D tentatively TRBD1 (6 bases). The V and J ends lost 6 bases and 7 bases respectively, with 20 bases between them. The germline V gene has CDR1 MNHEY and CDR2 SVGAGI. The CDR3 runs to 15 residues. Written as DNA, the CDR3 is TGTGCCAGCAGGACCACAGAAACAAGGGGGAATACGCAGTATTTT. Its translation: CASRTTETRGNTQYF.

The DNA of the CDR3 is TGTGCCAGCAGCCCTGGGACTAGCGGGCCCAATGAGCAGTTCTTC. Its translation: CASSPGTSGPNEQFF. V is TRBV4-2 and J is TRBJ2-1; 12 positions match TRBD2. With V trimmed by 4 bases and J by 6 bases, 4 bases remained unmatched. The CDR3 has 15 amino acids. Germline CDR1 is LGHNA and CDR2 is YNFKEQ.

The CDR3 DNA sequence: TGTGCCAGCAGCCATCCTAGAATTGACAGGGCGTTATCAATCCCGGTGGAGACCCAGTACTTC. Protein sequence: CASSHPRIDRALSIPVETQYF. This chain links TRBV4-2 with TRBJ2-5, with 7 nucleotides matching TRBD1. The V and J ends lost 3 bases and 5 bases, in that order; junction bases with no gene match: 27. This CDR3 spans 21 amino acids. Germline V lookup: CDR1 LGHNA, CDR2 YNFKEQ.